The entry below describes one T cell receptor (beta chain). The sample comes from a study of technical replicates of blood from a handful of donors. This CDR3 region has 18 residues. Per germline, CDR1 SNHLY and CDR2 FYNNEI. With 8 bases clipped from V and 5 bases from J, the junction kept 20 bases outside the gene matches. Libraries were prepared by immunoSEQ multiplex PCR; TCRdb keeps only in-frame clonotypes and omits some of them. Of around 70,000 clones listed, about 94% are singletons. This chain connects TRBV2 to TRBJ2-3; 9 bases are shared with TRBD2. Sequences were obtained from T cells isolated from PBMCs. The receptor's source is a human donor in good health. The CDR3 loop is CASALRGRREGGGDTQYF. In nucleotides, the CDR3 is TGTGCCAGCGCTCTACGAGGTCGGCGGGAGGGAGGAGGAGATACGCAGTATTTT.